Included here is one T cell receptor (beta chain) sequence, with context. Antigen specificity is unknown. The source of the sample is a study of post-analysis software for immune sequencing data. Study information: As for disease course, relapsing-remitting, secondary progressive and progressive-relapsing multiple sclerosis were all included.

Germline V gene lookup returns CDR1 SGHAT and CDR2 FQNNGV. V was clipped by 5 bases and J by 7 bases, with 14 bases between them. The CDR3 totals 14 residues. Incorporated into the TCR beta cDNA libraries were unique molecular identifiers, which served to reduce PCR and sequencing biases. TCRdb re-called the PCR reads through MiXCR, storing one row per CDR3 protein. The repertoire includes 750,000 to 950,000 distinct CDR3 sequences, about 53% of them detected once, and over 4% sits in the top ten. Study-wide findings and caveats: In patients, TRBV5-6, TRBV5-1 and TRBV20-1 belonged to four or five TRBV segments found more frequently than in controls. Same-batch samples co-clustered strongly by F measure.

The chain has TRBV11-2 and TRBJ2-2; D not resolved. The sequence was collected from a girl aged 10-17 years with multiple sclerosis. The sequencing input was blood. The CDR3: CASSRGDHGGELFF. The CDR3 nucleotides are TGTGCCAGCAGCCGCGGAGATCACGGCGGGGAGCTGTTTTTT. Based on the CDR3 plus reference TRBV11-2 and TRBJ2-2, the full variable domain is EAGVAQSPRYKIIEKRQSVAFWCNPISGHATLYWYQQILGQGPKLLIQFQNNGVVDDSQLPKDRFSAERLKGVDSTLKIQPAKLEDSAVYLCASSRGDHGGELFFGEGSRLTVL.